This TCR beta chain originates from a study of T-cell reconstitution after alpha-beta-depleted transplantation in children. Findings and caveats of the study: There were reportedly several hundred expanded graft clones from which alpha-beta T cells came about two months after transplant. Some patients' high day-60 TCRbeta diversity was attributed to recipient cells surviving conditioning. Fresh T-cell production supplied most of the T-cell counts and diversity seen one year after transplant.

Of note for this clonotype: What it recognizes is unknown.

The germline V and J ends were trimmed by 9 bases and 2 bases, with 11 bases remaining between them. CDR3 length: 12 amino acids. Germline V gene lookup returns CDR1 MNHEY and CDR2 SMNVEV (reference sequence). Construction of the TCRbeta library involved unique molecular identifiers. TCRdb re-called the PCR reads with MiXCR, one entry per CDR3 protein. Here the sample spans tens of thousands of distinct CDR3 sequences, about 6.7% being singletons. The chain has TRBV27 and TRBJ2-7; D gene uncertain. The sample consisted of peripheral blood, taken 60 days after TCRalphabeta/CD19-depleted stem cell transplant. The receptor's source is a child under three years old who had a stem cell transplant for acute myeloid leukemia, so the T cells may come from the graft donor. CDR3: CASPLTPYEQYF. The CDR3 nucleotides read TGTGCCAGTCCACTTACCCCCTACGAGCAGTACTTC.